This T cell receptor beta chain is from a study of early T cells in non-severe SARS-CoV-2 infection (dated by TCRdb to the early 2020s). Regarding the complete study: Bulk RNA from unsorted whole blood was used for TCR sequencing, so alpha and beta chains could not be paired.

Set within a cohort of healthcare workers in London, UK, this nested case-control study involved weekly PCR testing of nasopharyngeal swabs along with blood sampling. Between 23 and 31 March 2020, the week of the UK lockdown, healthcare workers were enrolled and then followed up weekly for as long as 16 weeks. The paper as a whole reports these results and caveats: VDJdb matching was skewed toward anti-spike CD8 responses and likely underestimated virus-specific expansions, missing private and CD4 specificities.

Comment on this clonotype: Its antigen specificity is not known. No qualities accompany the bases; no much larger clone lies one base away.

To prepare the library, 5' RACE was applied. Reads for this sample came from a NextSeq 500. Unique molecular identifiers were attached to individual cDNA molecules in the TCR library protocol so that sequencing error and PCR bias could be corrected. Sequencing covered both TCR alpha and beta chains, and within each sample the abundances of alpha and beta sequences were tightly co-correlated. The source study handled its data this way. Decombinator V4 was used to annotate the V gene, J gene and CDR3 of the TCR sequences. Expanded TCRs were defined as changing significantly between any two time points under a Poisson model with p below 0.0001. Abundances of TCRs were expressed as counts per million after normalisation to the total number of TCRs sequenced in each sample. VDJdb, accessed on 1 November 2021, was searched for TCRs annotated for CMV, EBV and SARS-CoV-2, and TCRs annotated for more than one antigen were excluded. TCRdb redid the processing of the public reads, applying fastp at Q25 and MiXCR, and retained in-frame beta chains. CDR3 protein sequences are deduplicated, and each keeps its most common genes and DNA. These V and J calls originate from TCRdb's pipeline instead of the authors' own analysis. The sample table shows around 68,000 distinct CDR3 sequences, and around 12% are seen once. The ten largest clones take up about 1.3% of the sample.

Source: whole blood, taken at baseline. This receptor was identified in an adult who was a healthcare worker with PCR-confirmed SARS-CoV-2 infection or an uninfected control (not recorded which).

This receptor has the CDR3 CASSTTPDRTEQYF. The DNA reads TGTGCCAGCAGTACGACTCCAGACAGAACCGAGCAGTACTTC. The sequence is built from TRBV6-2 or TRBV6-3 and TRBJ2-7, with TRBD1 tentatively as D gene (5 bases match). Via the germline V gene, CDR1 is MNHEY and CDR2 SVGEGT. The CDR3, cysteine through phenylalanine, is 14 amino acids long. The entry retains the CDR3 DNA only, 42 bases that are in frame from base 1. V loses 5 bases of germline sequence and J loses 6 bases, and the interval between the two ends is 17 bases.